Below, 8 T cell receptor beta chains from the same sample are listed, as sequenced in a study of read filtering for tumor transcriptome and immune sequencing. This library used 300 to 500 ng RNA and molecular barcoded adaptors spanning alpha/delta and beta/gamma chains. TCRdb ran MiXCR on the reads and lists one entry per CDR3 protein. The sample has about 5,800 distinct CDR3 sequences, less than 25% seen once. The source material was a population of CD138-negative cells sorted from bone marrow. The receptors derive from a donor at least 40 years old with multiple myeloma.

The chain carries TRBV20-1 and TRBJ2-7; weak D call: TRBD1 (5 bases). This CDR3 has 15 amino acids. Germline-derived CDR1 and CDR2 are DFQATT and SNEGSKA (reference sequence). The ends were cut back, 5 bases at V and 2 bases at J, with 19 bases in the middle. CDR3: CSARRTSPGAYEQYF. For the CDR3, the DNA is TGCAGTGCTCGCCGGACATCCCCTGGGGCCTACGAGCAGTACTTC.

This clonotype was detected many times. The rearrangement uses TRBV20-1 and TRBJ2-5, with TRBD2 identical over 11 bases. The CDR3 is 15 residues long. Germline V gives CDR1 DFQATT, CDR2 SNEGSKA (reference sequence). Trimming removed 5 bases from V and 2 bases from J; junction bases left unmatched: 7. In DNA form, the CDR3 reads TGCAGTGCTGGGACTAGCGGAGGGGGTCAAGAGACCCAGTACTTC. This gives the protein CSAGTSGGGQETQYF.

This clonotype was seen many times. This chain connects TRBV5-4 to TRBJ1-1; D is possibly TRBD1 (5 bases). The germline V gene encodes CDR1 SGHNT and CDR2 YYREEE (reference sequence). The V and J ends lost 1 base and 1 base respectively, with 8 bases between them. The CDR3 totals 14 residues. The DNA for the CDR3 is TGTGCCAGCAGCTTGTTTGGGGGGAACACTGAAGCTTTCTTT. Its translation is CASSLFGGNTEAFF.

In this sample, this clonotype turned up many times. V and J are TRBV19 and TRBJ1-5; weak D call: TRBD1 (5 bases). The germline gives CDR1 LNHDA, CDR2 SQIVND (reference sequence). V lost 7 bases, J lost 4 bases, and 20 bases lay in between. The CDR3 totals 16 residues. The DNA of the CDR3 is TGTGCCAGTAACACGCCCGCCAGGGTGGGTAATCAGCCCCAGCATTTT. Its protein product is CASNTPARVGNQPQHF.

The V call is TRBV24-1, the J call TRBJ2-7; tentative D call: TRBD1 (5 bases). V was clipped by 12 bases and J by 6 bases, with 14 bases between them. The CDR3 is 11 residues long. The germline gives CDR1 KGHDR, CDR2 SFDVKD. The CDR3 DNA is TGTGCCTCCATCCAGGGATCCGAGCAGTACTTC. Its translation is CASIQGSEQYF.

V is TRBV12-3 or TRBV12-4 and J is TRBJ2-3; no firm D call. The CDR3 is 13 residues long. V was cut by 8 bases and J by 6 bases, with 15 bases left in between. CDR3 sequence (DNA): TGTGCCAGCGATACAGAAGCCACGGATACGCAGTATTTT. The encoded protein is CASDTEATDTQYF.

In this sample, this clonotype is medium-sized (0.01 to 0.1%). The CDR3 DNA reads TGTGCCAGCAGTACCCAACGTAGCGGGAGTGGGGCCTACGAGCAGTACTTC. It codes for CASSTQRSGSGAYEQYF. The rearrangement uses TRBV6-6 and TRBJ2-7; 9 nucleotides agree with TRBD2. Germline CDR1 reads MNHNY; CDR2 reads SVGAGI (reference sequence). Trimming at V came to 5 bases and at J to 2 bases, leaving 13 bases not matched to a gene. This CDR3 has 17 amino acids.

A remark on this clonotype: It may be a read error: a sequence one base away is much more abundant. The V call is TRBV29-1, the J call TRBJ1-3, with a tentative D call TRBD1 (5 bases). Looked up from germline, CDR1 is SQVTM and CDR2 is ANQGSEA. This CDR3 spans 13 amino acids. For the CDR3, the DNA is TGCAGCGTTGTCCCCGGGGCTGGAAACGCCATATATTTT. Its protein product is CSVVPGAGNAIYF.